Below are 2 T cell receptor beta chains sequenced from a single sample in a study of cytomegalovirus exposure and HLA in healthy donors. Profiled with immunoSEQ multiplex PCR; TCRdb holds only in-frame clones, not every one. The sample yields about 240,000 clones, around 86% seen once. The sample was PBMCs. The receptors come from a woman in her twenties or thirties in good health and CMV-seropositive.

The chain carries TRBV7-6 and TRBJ1-5; no reliable D call. Per germline, CDR1 SGHVS and CDR2 FNYEAQ. The CDR3 length is 17 residues. Trimming took 5 bases from V and 0 from J, leaving 17 bases between them. The CDR3 protein is CASSEGSWGYSNQPQHF. CDR3 nucleotides: TGTGCCAGCAGCGAGGGTTCCTGGGGTTATAGCAATCAGCCCCAGCATTTT.

The V and J genes are TRBV29-1 and TRBJ1-2; D is ambiguous. The CDR3 length is 12 residues. Trimming shortened V by 3 bases and J by 4 bases, and 9 bases separated the two germline ends. Germline-derived CDR1 and CDR2 are SQVTM and ANQGSEA. CDR3 loop: CSVESGFYGYTF. CDR3 DNA: TGCAGCGTTGAGTCGGGATTCTATGGCTACACCTTC. Together with reference TRBV29-1 and TRBJ1-2, the CDR3 gives the full variable domain: SAVISQKPSRDICQRGTSLTIQCQVDSQVTMMFWYRQQPGQSLTLIATANQGSEATYESGFVIDKFPISRPNLTFSTLTVSNMSPEDSSIYLCSVESGFYGYTFGSGTRLTVV.